The present entry profiles one T cell receptor (beta chain) with its context. Its antigen target is currently unknown. Within one base of it there is no much larger clone, and no base qualities were kept. The junction shows trimming of 5 bases on V and 2 bases on J, and the gene matches do not reach 13 bases of it. CDR1 and CDR2 are drawn from the germline V gene: SGHNT, YENEEA. Including cysteine and phenylalanine, the CDR3 has 19 amino acids. The read is trimmed to its CDR3 DNA, 57 bases read in frame from base 1. The data derive from a study of T cell responses to AZD1222 COVID-19 vaccine (dated by TCRdb to the early 2020s). As for the study more broadly: AZD1222 recipients whose second dose came at about 4 weeks and those whose second dose came at about 12 weeks were combined into one group, since spike-specific TCR depth and breadth did not differ between the two schedules. A total of just over 230 trial participants underwent TCR sequencing, of whom around 210 had received two doses of AZD1222 and about 25 had received two doses of the MenACWY control vaccine. Enrollment into the trials was organized by age into subgroups of 18-55, 56-69 and 70-plus years, and those subgroups contained approximately 150, 30 and 60 TCR-sequenced participants, respectively.

The sample's time point label, in plain terms: baseline before first vaccination. Vaccinee samples came from UK trials COV001 and COV002, including a single-blind randomized controlled phase 2/3 trial of AZD1222 (ChAdOx1 nCoV-19) in healthy adults. Trial participant PBMC samples were collected at day 0 and day 28 after the second dose for TCRbeta chain sequencing. Overall results and qualifications from the work: Participants were mostly white British, with more females than males. The authors suggested clonal diversity may have been underestimated. Spike-specific TCR breadth and depth rose significantly after two AZD1222 doses compared with day 0 and with MenACWY recipients. No day 14 peak-response samples were available, so repertoires were characterized only after the peak T cell response. CD4 TCRs associated with the vaccine covered the entire spike protein, and the dominant responses were in regions 160-218 and 743-854. Conclusions about previously exposed vaccinees were limited because only six AZD1222 recipients were SARS-CoV-2 seropositive at baseline. Nearly half of unique spike-specific TCRs reportedly recognized epitopes outside regions mutated in the B.1.351 and B.1.1.7 variants. The 56-69-year group was small, and its depth increase did not reach significance, likely because of low power.

The CDR3 regions of human TCRbeta chains were subjected to immunosequencing. Concerning the study's data processing: TCRs in the repertoires were matched against a reference library of SARS-CoV-2-specific TCRs that had been generated with the MIRA antigen-specificity platform. Breadth was defined as the fraction of unique TCRs that were SARS-CoV-2-associated, and depth was defined as the fraction of total T cells that were SARS-CoV-2-associated. Using the MIRA data, every spike-specific TCR was mapped to the spike region that the TCR reacted to and assigned to either a CD4 or a CD8 class. Log10-transformed breadth and depth values were compared by one-way ANOVA with Sidak's multiple comparisons tests. In TCRdb, the immuneACCESS table is reduced to in-frame sequences with V and J assigned. These tables do not hold every clone; where another copy was compared, an unresolved V gene accounts for under half, and the others remain unexplained. V, J and clone size were drawn from that table, and D and trimming were deduced from the DNA. The sample has 100,000 to 150,000 clones on record, roughly 90% of them singletons. Together, the top ten hold around 1.5% of the sample.

The sequenced sample was peripheral blood, obtained on day 0 of AZD1222 vaccination. The rearranged segments are TRBV11-3 and TRBJ2-7, and 15 bases in between align with TRBD2. The origin of this receptor is an adult in good health. The CDR3 protein is CASSRPGQGLAGGPYEQYF. Here is the DNA: TGTGCCAGCAGCCGACCTGGACAGGGACTAGCGGGAGGACCCTACGAGCAGTACTTC. This CDR3, with the reference TRBV11-3 and TRBJ2-7 proteins standing in past its ends, gives the full variable domain EAGVVQSPRYKIIEKKQPVAFWCNPISGHNTLYWYLQNLGQGPELLIRYENEEAVDDSQLPKDRFSAERLKGVDSTLKIQPAELGDSAVYLCASSRPGQGLAGGPYEQYFGPGTRLTVT.